This TCR beta chain was sequenced in a study of Ad26.COV2.S vaccination and SARS-CoV-2 variants. Method: immunoSEQ multiplex PCR; TCRdb's copy keeps in-frame clones and lacks some. The profile shows around 300,000 clones, about 88% of them singletons. Germline assignment: CDR1 MDHEN and CDR2 SYDVKM. This CDR3 region has 17 residues. The V and J ends lost 7 bases and 6 bases respectively, with 27 bases between them. The treatment denotes: some 20 received Ad26.COV2.S at low or high dose, single or two shots; five or six received placebo; per-sample allocation not given. Samples were taken on day 63 after the first vaccine or placebo injection.

J is TRBJ1-2 and V is TRBV28, with D perhaps matching TRBD1 (5 bases). The source material was peripheral blood, sampled in a trial of Ad26.COV2.S vaccine versus placebo. The TCR sequence derives from a person aged 18-60 years who received the Ad26.COV2.S COVID-19 vaccine or a placebo. The CDR3 DNA is TGTGCCAGCACCCATATAGCCTGGGGGGATTGGGGCCATGGCTACACCTTC. It translates to CASTHIAWGDWGHGYTF.